These 2 T cell receptor beta chains share one sample of origin, sequenced in a study of shared clonotypes between healthy human individuals. Sequencing used immunoSEQ multiplex PCR; TCRdb keeps in-frame clones, though not all of them. In the table there are nearly 2 million clones, about 95% of which are singletons. Naive CD8 cells comprised CD45RO-negative, CCR7-positively selected cells, excluding terminally differentiated effector memory CD45RA+ cells. Material: naive CD8+ T cells sorted from blood. Receptors were obtained from a man younger than 35 in good health.

The rearrangement joins TRBV14 to TRBJ2-7, with D possibly called TRBD1 or TRBD2 (6 bases each). Germline values: CDR1 SGHDN, CDR2 FVKESK. V lost 1 base and J lost 4, with 11 bases in between. This CDR3 is built from 14 residues. CDR3: CASSQGRGGYEQYF. CDR3 DNA sequence: TGTGCCAGCAGCCAAGGCAGGGGAGGTTACGAGCAGTACTTC. Complete variable domain (other parts from reference TRBV14 and TRBJ2-7): EAGVTQFPSHSVIEKGQTVTLRCDPISGHDNLYWYRRVMGKEIKFLLHFVKESKQDESGMPNNRFLAERTGGTYSTLKVQPAELEDSGVYFCASSQGRGGYEQYFGPGTRLTVT.

The chain is built from TRBV7-8 and TRBJ1-1; D unresolved. The germline V gene has CDR1 SGHVS and CDR2 FQNEAQ. The V and J ends lost 4 bases and 7 bases respectively, with 4 bases between them. This CDR3 has 10 residues. CDR3 sequence reads: CASSSNEAFF. CDR3 nucleotide sequence: TGTGCCAGCAGCTCCAATGAAGCTTTCTTT.